The present TCR beta chain was sequenced within a study of Ad26.COV2.S vaccination and SARS-CoV-2 variants. Regarding the study as a whole: An underestimation of total T cell responses may have resulted from the TCR breadth and depth analyses.

Produced via immunoSEQ multiplex PCR; TCRdb's table is partial and in-frame only. The sample lists hundreds of thousands of clones; roughly 91% were seen once. Germline V CDR1 and CDR2: SGHTA, FQGNSA. There are 13 residues in the CDR3. V shed 2 bases and J shed 7 bases, with 8 bases lying between them. Treatment meaning: 19 received Ad26.COV2.S at low or high dose, single or two shots; about 5 received placebo; per-sample allocation not given. Sampling was performed 63 days after the first vaccine or placebo injection. This clone occurred once. Antigen: not known. Source: peripheral blood, taken in a trial of Ad26.COV2.S vaccine versus placebo. The rearrangement links TRBV7-2 to TRBJ2-2; D call uncertain. This clonotype was obtained from a person between 18 and 65 years old who received the Ad26.COV2.S COVID-19 vaccine or a placebo. CDR3 coding DNA: TGTGCCAGCAGCTTAAGCAGACTCGGGGAGCTGTTTTTT. It codes for CASSLSRLGELFF.